The 6 T cell receptor beta chains reported below all come from one sample, sequenced in a study of CD8+CD57+ T cells in acquired aplastic anemia. Sequencing was done on patients that had shown CD8+CD57+ cell expansion by flow cytometry. Genomic DNA was employed as the template in profiling TCR beta VDJ and CDR3. From the reads, TCRdb called clonotypes with MiXCR, one entry per CDR3 protein. The table includes some 150,000 distinct CDR3 sequences, about 50% detected once. Sequenced input: sorted CD4+, CD8+, or CD8+CD57+ T cells (not recorded which) from PBMCs. Every receptor here comes from a human donor with aplastic anemia.

V usage is TRBV2 and J usage is TRBJ1-6; 10 bases align to TRBD1. V lost 6 bases, J lost 6 bases, and 5 bases stayed unmatched. Germline assignment: CDR1 SNHLY and CDR2 FYNNEI. The CDR3 extends over 15 amino acids. CDR3 sequence (DNA): TGTGCCAGCAGCGGACAGGGGGTTATTAATTCACCCCTCCACTTT. As protein: CASSGQGVINSPLHF.

This clonotype was seen ten or more times. The chain joins TRBV5-1 to TRBJ1-4; TRBD1 matches at 8 bases. The germline CDR1 and CDR2 sequences are SGHRS and YFSETQ. Unmatched junction bases numbered 9, after V lost 3 bases and J lost 8 bases. The CDR3 consists of 15 residues. In DNA form, the CDR3 reads TGCGCCAGCAGCTCCTGGGACAGGAAGGACGAAAAACTGTTTTTT. This encodes CASSSWDRKDEKLFF.

The rearrangement joins TRBV20-1 to TRBJ2-2; the D gene could be TRBD1 or TRBD2 (5 bases each). This CDR3 contains 14 residues. V was cut by 4 bases and J by 0 bases, with 9 bases left in between. CDR1 is DFQATT and CDR2 is SNEGSKA in the germline V gene (reference sequence). CDR3 nucleotide sequence: TGCAGTGCTACGGGACCGTCGAACACCGGGGAGCTGTTTTTT. Translation: CSATGPSNTGELFF.

The chain uses TRBV5-1 and TRBJ2-7; no definite D call. This CDR3 comprises 12 residues. CDR1 and CDR2 (germline): SGHRS, YFSETQ. V was trimmed by 4 bases and J by 5 bases, leaving 10 bases between them. The CDR3 nucleotides are TGCGCCAGCAGCCAGACCCCTCACGAGCAGTACTTC. Protein product: CASSQTPHEQYF.

The J gene is TRBJ1-5, the V gene TRBV20-1, with D maybe TRBD1 (5 bases). Trimming removed 4 bases from V and 3 bases from J, with 13 bases in between. CDR3 length equals 14 residues. Germline CDR1 is DFQATT and CDR2 is SNEGSKA (reference sequence). The CDR3 is CSAKMTAYNQPQHF. The CDR3 bases are TGCAGTGCTAAAATGACAGCATACAATCAGCCCCAGCATTTT.

Points on this clonotype: With a much larger clone just one base away, this may be a read error. The chain recombines TRBV9 with TRBJ2-7, with 10 positions matching TRBD2. Germline lookup yields CDR1 SGDLS and CDR2 YYNGEE. Unmatched junction bases numbered 5, after V lost 5 bases and J lost 3 bases. The CDR3 loop spans 14 amino acids. The CDR3 coding sequence is TGTGCCAGCAGTTCAGCGGGGGGGCTCTACGAGCAGTACTTC. Its translation is CASSSAGGLYEQYF.